The 6 T cell receptor beta chains reported below all come from one sample, sequenced in a study of T cell changes during pregnancy in multiple sclerosis (dated by TCRdb to the late 2010s). The library was produced with the immunoSEQ multiplex PCR assay. TCRdb obtained this table from immuneACCESS and retained in-frame rearrangements with V and J assigned. These tables miss some clones; where compared with another copy, unresolved V genes account for less than half of the shortfall, and the remainder is unexplained. The table for this sample lists around 110,000 clones; approximately 90% of them were counted only once. The ten largest clones represent more than 1.5% of the sample. The source material was peripheral blood, sampled in the third trimester of pregnancy. These TCRs come from a female donor with multiple sclerosis, enrolled in a pregnancy study.

In this sample, this clone turned up once. This chain links TRBV5-5 with TRBJ1-1; 9 bases are shared with TRBD1. J lost 6 bases, V lost 4 bases, and 10 bases had no gene match. The CDR3 extends over 15 amino acids. The germline V gene encodes CDR1 SGHKS and CDR2 YYEKEE (reference sequence). CDR3: CASSTTGTGSAEAFF. The CDR3 DNA reads TGTGCCAGCAGCACAACCGGGACAGGGAGCGCTGAAGCTTTCTTT.

The gene calls are TRBV5-1 and TRBJ2-7; D is ambiguous. The CDR3 consists of 13 residues. V lost 2 bases and J 0 bases, leaving 6 bases between the germline ends. CDR1 and CDR2 (germline): SGHRS, YFSETQ. Here the CDR3 DNA reads TGCGCCAGCAGCTTAGACAACTCCTACGAGCAGTACTTC. Its protein product is CASSLDNSYEQYF.

The genes are TRBV9 and TRBJ2-1; 7 bases match TRBD2. The CDR3 sequence is 15 residues long. The V segment lost 0 bases and the J segment 0 bases; nucleotides outside the gene matches: 0. Germline V lookup: CDR1 SGDLS, CDR2 YYNGEE. The CDR3 bases are TGTGCCAGCAGCGTAGGACTAGCCTCCTACAATGAGCAGTTCTTC. Amino acid sequence: CASSVGLASYNEQFF.

The CDR3 nucleotides read TGTGCCAGCAGTCACACAGATACGCAGTATTTT. This encodes CASSHTDTQYF. The chain recombines TRBV27 with TRBJ2-3; the D is unclear. V was cut by 5 bases and J by 2 bases, with 2 bases left in between. The CDR3 spans 11 residues. The germline V gene has CDR1 MNHEY and CDR2 SMNVEV (reference sequence).

CDR3 sequence: CASSLAATYGYTF. CDR3 bases: TGTGCCAGCAGTTTAGCCGCTACCTATGGCTACACCTTC. This chain uses TRBV28 with TRBJ1-2; D unresolved. Germline CDR1 MDHEN, CDR2 SYDVKM. CDR3 length: 13 amino acids. V lost 2 bases, J lost 4 bases, and 8 bases lay in between.

This clone was picked up one time. The rearrangement links TRBV5-4 to TRBJ2-1; 9 bases are a match to TRBD2. Trimming at V came to 4 bases and at J to 5 bases, leaving 10 bases not matched to a gene. Germline lookup yields CDR1 SGHNT and CDR2 YYREEE (reference sequence). CDR3 length: 16 amino acids. CDR3 protein: CASSPRLAERDNEQFF. CDR3 bases: TGTGCCAGCAGCCCTCGACTAGCGGAAAGAGACAATGAGCAGTTCTTC.